Listed here are 10 T cell receptor beta chains from one sample, sequenced in a study of blood T cell repertoires in COVID-19. This table comes from immunoSEQ multiplex PCR, and its TCRdb copy is limited to in-frame clones, with some not included. The sample consists of roughly 250,000 clones, approximately 90% of them appearing once. Material: PBMCs or T cells enriched from blood (not recorded which). Receptors were obtained from a woman aged 18-30 years who had recovered from COVID-19.

This chain connects TRBV11-2 to TRBJ1-2; tentative D call: TRBD1 (6 bases). CDR3 length equals 14 residues. Trimming stripped 1 base from V and 6 bases from J, with 12 bases between. Germline assignment: CDR1 SGHAT and CDR2 FQNNGV. CDR3 sequence: CASSLGQGIDGYTF. CDR3 coding DNA: TGTGCCAGCAGCTTAGGGCAGGGGATCGATGGCTACACCTTC.

This rearrangement joins TRBV9 to TRBJ2-3; 12 nucleotides agree with TRBD1. Germline-derived CDR1 and CDR2 are SGDLS and YYNGEE. The V segment lost 3 bases and the J segment 6 bases; nucleotides outside the gene matches: 14. The CDR3 has 18 residues. The CDR3 DNA reads TGTGCCAGCAGCGAGAGGGGGACCGGGACAGGGGGCGAGGATACGCAGTATTTT. Translated: CASSERGTGTGGEDTQYF.

The chain couples TRBV11-1 to TRBJ1-2; D is possibly TRBD1 (5 bases). V gave up 4 bases and J gave up 4 bases, with 10 bases separating them. Germline CDR1 SGHAT, CDR2 FQDESV (reference sequence). This CDR3 has 13 residues. In DNA form, the CDR3 reads TGTGCCAGCAGCTCCCCCGACAGCTATGGCTACACCTTC. It yields the protein CASSSPDSYGYTF.

CDR3 DNA sequence: TGTGCCAGCAGCCAGAGGGGGGGGGCTCAGCAGCATTTT. This translates into CASSQRGGAQQHF. This chain joins TRBV3-1 (or the pseudogene TRBV3-2) and TRBJ1-5; D is perhaps TRBD1 (6 bases). Germline values: CDR1 LGHDT, CDR2 YNNKEL (reference sequence). V was cut by 3 bases and J by 13 bases, with 16 bases left in between. The length of the CDR3 is 13 residues.

This clone was counted a single time. This chain joins TRBV15 and TRBJ1-1, with D hard to call. V lost 1 base and J lost 10, with 19 bases in between. Germline V gives CDR1 LNHNV, CDR2 YYDKDF (reference sequence). The CDR3 loop spans 15 amino acids. CDR3 protein: CATSRGNYPVVGAFF. The CDR3 nucleotides are TGTGCCACCAGCAGAGGGAACTATCCGGTAGTGGGAGCTTTCTTT.

V is TRBV4-3 and J is TRBJ1-2, with D possibly TRBD1 on 6 matching bases. V dropped 0 bases and J dropped 2 bases, with 13 bases sitting between them. The CDR3 is 16 amino acids. Germline V gene sequence: CDR1 LGHNA, CDR2 YSLEER. This CDR3 reads CASSQDISTGNYGYTF. The CDR3 DNA is TGCGCCAGCAGCCAAGATATTAGCACAGGGAACTATGGCTACACCTTC.

The CDR3 sequence: CASSLTGDYGYTF. The CDR3 DNA follows: TGTGCCAGCAGCTTAACCGGAGACTATGGCTACACCTTC. J is TRBJ1-2 and V is TRBV7-2; no clear D. CDR1 is SGHTA and CDR2 is FQGNSA in the germline V gene. Trimming stripped 2 bases from V and 3 bases from J, with 7 bases between. The CDR3 has 13 amino acids.

V gene TRBV7-6 combines with J gene TRBJ2-3, with D possibly TRBD2 on 5 matching bases. This CDR3 spans 13 amino acids. Trimming shortened V by 6 bases and J by 2 bases, and 9 bases separated the two germline ends. From germline, CDR1 is SGHVS and CDR2 FNYEAQ. The CDR3 nucleotides read TGTGCCAGCAGTCCACTAGACACAGATACGCAGTATTTT. Translated, it gives CASSPLDTDTQYF.

The gene calls are TRBV9 and TRBJ1-3; D gene unclear. Trimming left V 3 bases short and J 4 bases short, with 14 bases between. This CDR3 contains 15 residues. The germline V gene encodes CDR1 SGDLS and CDR2 YYNGEE. CDR3 sequence reads: CASSDKGVGGNTIYF. CDR3 sequence (DNA): TGTGCCAGCAGCGATAAGGGAGTAGGGGGAAACACCATATATTTT. Drawing the rest from reference TRBV9 and TRBJ1-3, the complete variable domain is DSGVTQTPKHLITATGQRVTLRCSPRSGDLSVYWYQQSLDQGLQFLIQYYNGEERAKGNILERFSAQQFPDLHSELNLSSLELGDSALYFCASSDKGVGGNTIYFGEGSWLTVV.

The chain employs TRBV27 and TRBJ2-4, with 10 bases that match TRBD1. The CDR3 spans 15 residues. V was pared by 4 bases and J by 8 bases, with 8 bases of the junction left unmatched. CDR1 is MNHEY and CDR2 is SMNVEV in the germline V gene (reference sequence). CDR3 in amino acids: CASSSTGTGEYIQYF. The CDR3, as DNA: TGTGCCAGCAGTTCAACCGGGACAGGGGAATACATTCAGTACTTC.